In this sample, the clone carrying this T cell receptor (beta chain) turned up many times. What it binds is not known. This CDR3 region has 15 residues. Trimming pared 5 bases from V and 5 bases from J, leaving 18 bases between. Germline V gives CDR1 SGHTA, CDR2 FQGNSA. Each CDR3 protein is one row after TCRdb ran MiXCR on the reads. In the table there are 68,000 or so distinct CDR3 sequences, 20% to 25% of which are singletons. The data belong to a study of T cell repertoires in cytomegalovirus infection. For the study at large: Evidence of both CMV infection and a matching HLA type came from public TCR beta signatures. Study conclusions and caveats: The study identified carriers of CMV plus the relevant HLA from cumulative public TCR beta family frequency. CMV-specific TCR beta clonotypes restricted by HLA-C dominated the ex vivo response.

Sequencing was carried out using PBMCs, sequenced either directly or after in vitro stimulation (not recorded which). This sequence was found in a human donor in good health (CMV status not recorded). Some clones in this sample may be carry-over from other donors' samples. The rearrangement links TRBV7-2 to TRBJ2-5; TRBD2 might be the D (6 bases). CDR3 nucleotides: TGTGCCAGCAGCCTAAACTCTGGGGGGATGGAGACCCAGTACTTC. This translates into CASSLNSGGMETQYF.